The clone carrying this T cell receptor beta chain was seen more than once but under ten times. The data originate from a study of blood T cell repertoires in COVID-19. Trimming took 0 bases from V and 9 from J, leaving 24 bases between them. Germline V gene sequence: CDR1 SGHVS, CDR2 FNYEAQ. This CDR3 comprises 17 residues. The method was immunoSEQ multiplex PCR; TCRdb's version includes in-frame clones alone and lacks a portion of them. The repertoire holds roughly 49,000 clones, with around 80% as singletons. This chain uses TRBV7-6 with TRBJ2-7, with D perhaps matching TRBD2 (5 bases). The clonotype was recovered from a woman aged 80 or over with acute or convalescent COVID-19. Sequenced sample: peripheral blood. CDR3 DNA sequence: TGTGCCAGCAGCTTAGCTGGCCGAGACGGAGTCAATGGGAGGCAGTACTTC. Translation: CASSLAGRDGVNGRQYF.